The 13 T cell receptor beta chains listed next were all sequenced from one sample in a study of shared clonotypes between healthy human individuals. The data were produced by immunoSEQ multiplex PCR, yet TCRdb's version contains in-frame clones alone and is incomplete. There are about 490,000 clones in the sample; approximately 82% occur only once, and about 12% lies in the top ten. Sequenced input: PBMCs. The origin of the receptors is a woman between 40 and 50 years old in good health. Some clones in this sample may be carry-over from other donors' samples.

This chain links TRBV5-1 with TRBJ2-7; D may be TRBD1 (5 bases). CDR3 length equals 14 residues. Germline CDR1 is SGHRS and CDR2 is YFSETQ. The V end was cut by 4 bases, the J end by 2 bases, with 13 bases between. The CDR3, as DNA: TGCGCCAGCAGCAACTGGGGCAGAGCCTACGAGCAGTACTTC. Residues: CASSNWGRAYEQYF.

The V gene is TRBV7-2, the J gene TRBJ2-2; a possible D gene is TRBD1 (5 bases). Trimming pared 3 bases from V and 5 bases from J, leaving 10 bases between. CDR1 SGHTA and CDR2 FQGNSA come from the germline V gene. The CDR3 spans 14 residues. The CDR3, as DNA: TGTGCCAGCAGCTTTGGCAGGGTTACCGGGGAGCTGTTTTTT. It yields the protein CASSFGRVTGELFF.

This chain links TRBV5-8 with TRBJ2-3; TRBD2 might be the D (5 bases). The CDR3 consists of 15 residues. From germline, CDR1 is SGHTS and CDR2 YDEGEE. V was shortened by 6 bases and J by 7 bases, with 21 bases between the two germline ends. CDR3 protein: CASTRGLPSVNTQYF. The DNA for the CDR3 is TGTGCCAGCACCCGTGGACTCCCGAGTGTGAATACGCAGTATTTT.

V and J are TRBV4-2 and TRBJ2-7; 10 bases are a match to TRBD2. The length of the CDR3 is 14 residues. The germline V gene has CDR1 LGHNA and CDR2 YNFKEQ. The ends lost 1 base at V and 3 bases at J; junction bases unmatched: 0. Here the CDR3 DNA reads TGTGCCAGCAGCCAAGGGACTAGCGGCTACGAGCAGTACTTC. Translated, it gives CASSQGTSGYEQYF.

A remark on this clone: Within the sample, other DNA sequences also encode this same CDR3. This sequence joins TRBV29-1 and TRBJ2-1; 10 nucleotides line up with TRBD1. The CDR3 extends over 13 amino acids. J gave up 4 bases and V 4 bases, and 1 base lay outside the gene matches. The germline V gene encodes CDR1 SQVTM and CDR2 ANQGSEA. The CDR3 DNA sequence: TGCAGCGTTGGGACAGGGGGGTACAATGAGCAGTTCTTC. Protein sequence: CSVGTGGYNEQFF.

The V call is TRBV7-6, the J call TRBJ2-2, with TRBD1 matching over 9 bases. Germline loops: CDR1 SGHVS, CDR2 FNYEAQ. Losses at the gene ends were 3 bases for V and 4 bases for J; bases not matched to a gene: 9. The CDR3 spans 17 residues. CDR3 DNA sequence: TGTGCCAGCAGCTTGACACAGGGGGCCAATATCACCGGGGAGCTGTTTTTT. This codes for CASSLTQGANITGELFF.

This clone was detected only once. This sequence joins TRBV4-1 and TRBJ2-7; possible D gene TRBD2, 5 bases. Trimming took 1 base from V and 7 from J, leaving 23 bases between them. Germline V gene lookup returns CDR1 MGHRA and CDR2 YSYEKL. The CDR3 is 17 amino acids. The CDR3 protein is CASSQVALGFSEKEQYF. The CDR3 nucleotides are TGCGCCAGCAGCCAAGTAGCACTAGGCTTCTCGGAGAAAGAGCAGTACTTC.

The rearrangement links TRBV2 to TRBJ2-1; TRBD1 is a possible D gene (7 bases). V lost 4 bases and J lost 0, with 10 bases in between. CDR3 length: 15 amino acids. From germline, CDR1 is SNHLY and CDR2 FYNNEI. This CDR3 reads CASSAQGGSYNEQFF. The DNA of the CDR3 is TGTGCCAGCAGTGCTCAGGGGGGCTCCTACAATGAGCAGTTCTTC.

This clone appeared a few times. V and J are TRBV6-1 and TRBJ1-1; D unresolved. V lost 8 bases, J lost 3 bases, and 10 bases lay in between. Per the germline V gene, CDR1 is MNHNS and CDR2 is SASEGT. The CDR3 has 12 residues. The CDR3 spells CASGETYTEAFF. The CDR3 DNA sequence: TGTGCCAGCGGGGAAACGTACACTGAAGCTTTCTTT.

Comment on this clone: One junction end disagrees with the germline gene, perhaps due to a read error. The chain combines TRBV28 with TRBJ1-1; 10 positions match TRBD1. CDR1 and CDR2 from the germline V gene are MDHEN and SYDVKM. The CDR3 runs 13 residues. The CDR3 spells CASSSSRDRGAGF. The DNA for the CDR3 is TGTGCCAGCAGTTCTTCCCGGGACAGGGGCGCGGGATTT.

This chain links TRBV9 with TRBJ2-3; TRBD2 aligns across 8 bases. The ends lost 0 bases at V and 2 bases at J; junction bases unmatched: 5. The CDR3 runs to 16 residues. Germline V CDR1 and CDR2: SGDLS, YYNGEE. This CDR3 is CASSVVASGLTDTQYF. The CDR3 DNA follows: TGTGCCAGCAGCGTAGTAGCTAGCGGGCTCACAGATACGCAGTATTTT.

The rearrangement uses TRBV6-1 and TRBJ2-3; no firm D call. The CDR3 spans 11 residues. The V gene lost 5 bases and the J gene lost 2 bases, with 2 bases spanning the gap. Germline V gives CDR1 MNHNS, CDR2 SASEGT. The DNA for the CDR3 is TGTGCCAGCAGTCCCACAGATACGCAGTATTTT. Translation gives CASSPTDTQYF.

This clone was observed a handful of times. The chain employs TRBV28 and TRBJ2-1; D ambiguous. Germline CDR1 reads MDHEN; CDR2 reads SYDVKM. The CDR3 length is 13 residues. The V gene lost 11 bases and the J gene lost 0 bases, with 11 bases spanning the gap. The CDR3: CAAHKSSYNEQFF. The DNA of the CDR3 is TGTGCCGCCCACAAGTCCTCCTACAATGAGCAGTTCTTC.